This T cell receptor (beta chain) was sequenced for a study of T cell repertoires in cytomegalovirus infection. Study at large: Indicated by public TCR beta signatures were CMV infection and matching HLA type. Study-level points and caveats: Identification of carriers of CMV plus the relevant HLA was performed using cumulative public TCR beta family frequency.

TCRdb used MiXCR to reprocess the reads, holding one entry per CDR3 protein. The data contain more than 85,000 distinct CDR3 sequences, under 30% of them seen just once; the ten biggest clones take up about 81%. Germline V gives CDR1 SEHNR, CDR2 FQNEAQ (reference sequence). The CDR3 loop spans 13 amino acids. V lost 2 bases and J 5 bases, leaving 9 bases between the germline ends. The sample holds many counts of this clonotype. Its specificity is unknown. This TCR derives from a human donor in good health (CMV status not recorded). Some clones in this sample may be carry-over from other donors' samples. The chain carries TRBV7-9 and TRBJ2-5, with a possible D match to TRBD2 (6 bases). Source: CD8+ T cells from cultured PBMCs, taken from culture after CMV antigen stimulation. The CDR3 sequence is CASSLTSLETQYF. DNA for the CDR3: TGTGCCAGCAGCTTAACTAGCTTGGAGACCCAGTACTTC.